This TCR beta chain was captured in a study of blood T cell repertoires in COVID-19. Germline V CDR1 and CDR2: SGHTA, FQGNSA. Unmatched junction bases numbered 11, after V lost 6 bases and J lost 3 bases. This CDR3 has 16 amino acids. Sequencing used immunoSEQ multiplex PCR; TCRdb keeps in-frame clones, though not all of them. The profile shows roughly 43,000 clones, around 83% of them singletons. This rearrangement joins TRBV7-2 to TRBJ1-3; 7 bases are a match to TRBD1. The TCR was taken from a woman at least 80 years old with acute or convalescent COVID-19. Sequenced input: peripheral blood. The CDR3 DNA sequence: TGTGCCAGCAGTCCTTCTACAGGGGCGTTTGGAAACACCATATATTTT. It is translated as CASSPSTGAFGNTIYF. Drawing the rest from reference TRBV7-2 and TRBJ1-3, the complete variable domain is GAGVSQSPSNKVTEKGKDVELRCDPISGHTALYWYRQSLGQGLEFLIYFQGNSAPDKSGLPSDRFSAERTGGSVSTLTIQRTQQEDSAVYLCASSPSTGAFGNTIYFGEGSWLTVV.